This record covers a single TCR beta chain. Its antigen remains unidentified. Per-nucleotide qualities are absent, and no much larger clonotype sits a single base away. The time point label, as the study defines it: baseline, week 1 (first vaccination visit). Read against the paper, the sample's treatment or condition label means: pre-vaccination baseline after standard-of-care therapy. Newly diagnosed WHO grade 3 or 4 IDH1-mutant astrocytomas showing loss of nuclear ATRX were present in the donors. The samples were drawn from NOA16, a multicentre, single-arm, open-label phase I trial in Germany that tested a mutant IDH1 peptide vaccine in humans for the first time. Blood drawn at visit V03 was used as the baseline sample for immunogenicity testing. Genomic DNA for TCRB sequencing was isolated from EDTA blood with the DNeasy Blood and Tissue Kit. The method was the immunoSEQ multiplex PCR assay. Rearranged TCR beta chain sequences were amplified using the hsTCRB Kit according to the manufacturer's protocol. TCRB libraries were sequenced on an Illumina MiSeq. Regarding the original processing steps: The kit vendor's proprietary platform handled demultiplexing, trimming and gene mapping. Imported from immuneACCESS, the table was reduced by TCRdb to in-frame sequences with V and J called. These copies leave out some clones; in studies compared against another copy, an unresolved V gene accounts for under half, and the cause of the remainder is not known. The D gene and trimming were derived from the DNA, and the V and J assignments and clone size from that table. The sample data list about 88,000 clones, and 82% of these were observed just once. The top ten hold less than 6.5% of the sample.

The data were taken from a study of a mutant IDH1 vaccine in newly diagnosed glioma (dated by TCRdb to the early 2020s). Regarding the complete study: Of the 25 to 40 patients who were treated, about 62% were male and roughly 40% were female, and the mean age was around 40 years. Prior to enrollment, patients had been given standard therapy consisting of radiotherapy alone, temozolomide alone, or radiochemotherapy with temozolomide, with the combination given to most patients. Longitudinal TCRB deep sequencing was done for 25 treated patients, wherever samples were available for exploratory analyses. Peripheral blood was drawn at six visits: V03 (baseline), V05, V07, V10, V12 and V13. Broad study findings and their caveats: Immune responses induced by the vaccine were seen in roughly 95% of patients across multiple MHC alleles. The authors noted that analyses of patient blood samples could not be reproduced because of sample limitations. Selection of PBMC samples for TCRB deep sequencing was based on availability. Changes in the top peripheral T cell clonotypes picked up by TCRB sequencing did not appear to be linked to pseudoprogression.

From the cysteine up to the phenylalanine, the CDR3 has a length of 14 residues. The CDR3 DNA has 42 bases and is translated from base 1. Germline trimming amounts to 4 bases on V and 5 bases on J, with 2 as the count of junction bases outside the gene matches. The germline V gene specifies LGHNA as CDR1 and YNFKEQ as CDR2. The chain links TRBV4-2 with TRBJ2-1; 10 bases in the middle match TRBD2. Sequencing was performed on PBMCs, taken from a glioma patient treated with radiotherapy, temozolomide or both. This TCR came from a man in his forties with glioma. Some clones in this sample may be carry-over from other donors' samples. The CDR3 protein: CASSLSGGDNEQFF. The DNA reads as follows: TGTGCCAGCAGCCTGAGCGGGGGGGACAATGAGCAGTTCTTC.